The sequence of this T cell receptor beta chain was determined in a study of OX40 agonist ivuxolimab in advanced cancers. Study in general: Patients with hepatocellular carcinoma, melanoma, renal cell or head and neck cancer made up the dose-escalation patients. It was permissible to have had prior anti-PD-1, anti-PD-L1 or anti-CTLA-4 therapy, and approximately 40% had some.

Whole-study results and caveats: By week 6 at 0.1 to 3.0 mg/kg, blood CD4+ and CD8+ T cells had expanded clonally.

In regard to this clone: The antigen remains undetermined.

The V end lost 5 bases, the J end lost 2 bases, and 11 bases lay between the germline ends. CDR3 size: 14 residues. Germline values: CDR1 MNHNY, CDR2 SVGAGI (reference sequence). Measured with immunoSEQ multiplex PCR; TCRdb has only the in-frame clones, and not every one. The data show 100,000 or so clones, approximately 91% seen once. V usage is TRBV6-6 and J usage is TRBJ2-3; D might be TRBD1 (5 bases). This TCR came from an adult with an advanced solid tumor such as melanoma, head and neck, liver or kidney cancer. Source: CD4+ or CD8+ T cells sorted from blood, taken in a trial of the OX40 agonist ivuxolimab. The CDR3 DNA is TGTGCCAGCAGTCCGACAGCCGTCACAGATACGCAGTATTTT. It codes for CASSPTAVTDTQYF.